This TCR beta chain was sequenced during a study of human T cells and chemical hapten exposure. Across the study: Alopecia areata, totalis and universalis patients, mostly female, were included.

As to time point: patch test 1, 2 weeks after DPC sensitization. Treatment here: therapeutic diphenylcyclopropenone sensitization with weekly scalp DPC. From the RACE reads, TCRdb called clonotypes with MiXCR, one entry per CDR3 protein. The sample holds some 82,000 distinct CDR3 sequences, about 11% seen once. Per the germline V gene, CDR1 is SGHVS and CDR2 is FQNEAQ. This CDR3 region has 14 residues. Trimming took 1 base from V and 9 from J, leaving 14 bases between them. This clonotype occurred many times. Source: whole blood, taken in connection with sensitization to the hapten diphenylcyclopropenone (DPC). This TCR derives from a woman between 45 and 65 years old with alopecia areata. Some clones in this sample may be carry-over from other donors' samples. The chain joins TRBV7-8 to TRBJ2-3, with no clear D. CDR3 in DNA: TGTGCCAGCAGCTTAGAGGTGACTCCGTACACGCAGTATTTT. Translation: CASSLEVTPYTQYF.